Listed below are T cell receptor beta chains from one sample, sequenced in a study of T cells in localized non-small cell lung cancer. Repertoires were generated with immunoSEQ multiplex PCR, while TCRdb's copy carries only in-frame clones and drops some. The profile covers around 24,000 clones, with 75% to 90% appearing a single time and around 23% taken by the ten largest. The starting material was peripheral blood, obtained before any cancer treatment. The receptors stem from a man aged 40 to 69 with stage I squamous cell lung carcinoma. The conserved cysteine and the conserved F or W are not part of the CDR3 here.

v_call: TRBV7-2; j_call: TRBJ1-1; cdr3_aa: ASSYTDGTEAF
v_call: TRBV27; j_call: TRBJ2-3; cdr3_aa: ASSSIGGGADTQY
v_call: TRBV11-2; j_call: TRBJ1-3; cdr3_aa: ASTPDNSGNTIY
v_call: TRBV6-6; j_call: TRBJ1-2; cdr3_aa: ASTRQGASMNYGYT
v_call: TRBV29-1; j_call: TRBJ1-1; cdr3_aa: SVRTVNTEAF
v_call: TRBV28; j_call: TRBJ2-5; cdr3_aa: ASSFDGKGETQY
v_call: TRBV2; j_call: TRBJ1-5; cdr3_aa: ASGQQGAGNQPQH
v_call: TRBV27; j_call: TRBJ1-5; cdr3_aa: ASSPDSGNQPQH
v_call: TRBV14; j_call: TRBJ2-7; cdr3_aa: ASSSQGIGEQY
v_call: TRBV5-1; j_call: TRBJ2-7; cdr3_aa: ASSFHYLRTGEHEQY
v_call: TRBV29-1; j_call: TRBJ2-1; cdr3_aa: SATGTSGGRSYNEQF
v_call: TRBV27; j_call: TRBJ1-6; cdr3_aa: ASSSRQSNSPLH
v_call: TRBV2; j_call: TRBJ2-5; cdr3_aa: ASSVGRQETQY
v_call: TRBV19; j_call: TRBJ1-4; cdr3_aa: ASSLSHEKLF
v_call: TRBV6-8; j_call: NA; cdr3_aa: ASSRGDEQF
v_call: TRBV25-1; j_call: TRBJ1-1; cdr3_aa: ASTFHGSPGAF
v_call: TRBV19; j_call: TRBJ2-3; cdr3_aa: ASSLGQGSDTQY
v_call: TRBV7-6; j_call: TRBJ2-2; cdr3_aa: ASSPAGRRGELF
v_call: TRBV4-1; j_call: TRBJ2-7; cdr3_aa: ASSPRGGSYEQY
v_call: TRBV5-1; j_call: TRBJ2-7; cdr3_aa: ASSLRGSLGEQY
v_call: TRBV19; j_call: TRBJ2-2; cdr3_aa: ASSTTGWVYTGELF
v_call: TRBV5-5; j_call: TRBJ1-2; cdr3_aa: ASSFEGWNYGYT
v_call: TRBV7-2; j_call: TRBJ1-1; cdr3_aa: ASIPKQGATEAF